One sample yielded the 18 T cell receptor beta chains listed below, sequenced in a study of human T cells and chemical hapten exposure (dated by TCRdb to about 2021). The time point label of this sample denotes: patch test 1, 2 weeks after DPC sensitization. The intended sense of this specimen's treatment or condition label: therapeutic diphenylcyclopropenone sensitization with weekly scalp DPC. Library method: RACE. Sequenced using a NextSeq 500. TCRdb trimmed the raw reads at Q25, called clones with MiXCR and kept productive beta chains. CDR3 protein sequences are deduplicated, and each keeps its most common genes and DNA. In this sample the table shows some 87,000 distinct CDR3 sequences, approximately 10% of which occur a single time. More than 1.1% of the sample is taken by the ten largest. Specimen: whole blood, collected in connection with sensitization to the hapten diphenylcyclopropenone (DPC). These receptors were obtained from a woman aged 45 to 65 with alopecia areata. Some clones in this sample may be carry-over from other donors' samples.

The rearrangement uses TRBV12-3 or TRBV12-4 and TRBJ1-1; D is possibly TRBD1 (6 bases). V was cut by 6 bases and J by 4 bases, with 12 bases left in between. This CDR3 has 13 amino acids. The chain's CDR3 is CASSTGSRTEAFF. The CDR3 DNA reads TGTGCCAGCAGCACAGGGTCTCGCACTGAAGCTTTCTTT.

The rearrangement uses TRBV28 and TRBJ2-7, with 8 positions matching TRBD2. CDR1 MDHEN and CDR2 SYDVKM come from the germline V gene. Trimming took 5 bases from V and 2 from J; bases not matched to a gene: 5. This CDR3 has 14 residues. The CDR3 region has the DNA TGTGCCAGCAGTCTTACTAGCGGAGCCTACGAGCAGTACTTC. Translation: CASSLTSGAYEQYF. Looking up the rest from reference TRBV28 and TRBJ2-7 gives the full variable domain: DVKVTQSSRYLVKRTGEKVFLECVQDMDHENMFWYRQDPGLGLRLIYFSYDVKMKEKGDIPEGYSVSREKKERFSLILESASTNQTSMYLCASSLTSGAYEQYFGPGTRLTVT.

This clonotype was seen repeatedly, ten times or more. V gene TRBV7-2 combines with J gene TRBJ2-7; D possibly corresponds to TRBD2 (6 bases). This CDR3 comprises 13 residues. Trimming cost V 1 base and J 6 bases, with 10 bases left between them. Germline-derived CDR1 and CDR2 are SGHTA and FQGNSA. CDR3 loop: CASSLVGRGEQYF. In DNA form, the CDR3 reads TGTGCCAGCAGCTTAGTTGGGCGGGGCGAGCAGTACTTC.

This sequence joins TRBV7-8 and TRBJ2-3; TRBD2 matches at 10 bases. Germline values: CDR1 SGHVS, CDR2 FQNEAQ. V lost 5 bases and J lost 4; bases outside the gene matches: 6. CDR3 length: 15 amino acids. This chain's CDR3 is CASSPTAGGPDTQYF. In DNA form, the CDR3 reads TGTGCCAGCAGCCCCACAGCGGGAGGGCCAGATACGCAGTATTTT.

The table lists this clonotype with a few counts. As DNA, the CDR3 is TGTGCCAGCAGTTCCGGACAGTCGGGCTACACCTTC. Amino acids: CASSSGQSGYTF. The rearrangement uses TRBV28 and TRBJ1-2, with a weak D call TRBD1 (6 bases). Germline V gene lookup returns CDR1 MDHEN and CDR2 SYDVKM. V was shortened by 4 bases and J by 8 bases, with 11 bases between the two germline ends. The length of the CDR3 is 12 residues.

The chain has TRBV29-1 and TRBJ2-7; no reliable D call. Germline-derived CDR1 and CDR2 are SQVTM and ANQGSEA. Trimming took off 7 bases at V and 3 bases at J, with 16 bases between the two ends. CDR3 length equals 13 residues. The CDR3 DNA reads TGCAGCGCGGCCCGGAGACTCGGCTACGAGCAGTACTTC. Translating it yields CSAARRLGYEQYF.

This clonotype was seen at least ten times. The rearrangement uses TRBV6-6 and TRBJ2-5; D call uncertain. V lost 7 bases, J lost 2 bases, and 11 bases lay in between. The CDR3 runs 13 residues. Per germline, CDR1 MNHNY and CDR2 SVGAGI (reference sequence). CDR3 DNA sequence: TGTGCCAGCACCGCACCCGTTCAAGAGACCCAGTACTTC. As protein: CASTAPVQETQYF.

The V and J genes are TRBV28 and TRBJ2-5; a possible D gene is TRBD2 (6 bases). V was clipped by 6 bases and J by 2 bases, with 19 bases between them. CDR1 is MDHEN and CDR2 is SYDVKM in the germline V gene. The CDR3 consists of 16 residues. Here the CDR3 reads CASSQTSPGTQETQYF. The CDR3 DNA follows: TGTGCCAGCAGCCAAACTAGCCCGGGCACACAAGAGACCCAGTACTTC. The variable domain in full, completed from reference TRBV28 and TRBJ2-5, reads DVKVTQSSRYLVKRTGEKVFLECVQDMDHENMFWYRQDPGLGLRLIYFSYDVKMKEKGDIPEGYSVSREKKERFSLILESASTNQTSMYLCASSQTSPGTQETQYFGPGTRLLVL.

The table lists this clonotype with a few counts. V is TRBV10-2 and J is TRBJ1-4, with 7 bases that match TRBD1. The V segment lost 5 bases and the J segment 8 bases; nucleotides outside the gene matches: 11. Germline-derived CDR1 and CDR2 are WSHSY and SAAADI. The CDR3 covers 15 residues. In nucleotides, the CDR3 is TGCGCCAGCAGTCCCAACAGGGGTGGTATGGAAAAACTGTTTTTT. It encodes CASSPNRGGMEKLFF.

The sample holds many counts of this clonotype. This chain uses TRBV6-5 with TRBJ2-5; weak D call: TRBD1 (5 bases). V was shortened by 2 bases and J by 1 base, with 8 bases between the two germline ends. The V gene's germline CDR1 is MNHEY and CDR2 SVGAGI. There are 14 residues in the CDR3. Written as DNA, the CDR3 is TGTGCCAGCAGTTACCGCGACAGCCAAGAGACCCAGTACTTC. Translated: CASSYRDSQETQYF.

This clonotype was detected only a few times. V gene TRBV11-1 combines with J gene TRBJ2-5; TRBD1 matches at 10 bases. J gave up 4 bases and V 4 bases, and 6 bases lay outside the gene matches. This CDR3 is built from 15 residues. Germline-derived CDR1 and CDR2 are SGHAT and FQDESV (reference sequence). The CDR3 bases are TGTGCCAGCAGCTACGACAGGGGGCGCGGAGAGACCCAGTACTTC. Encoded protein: CASSYDRGRGETQYF.

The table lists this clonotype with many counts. CDR3 nucleotides: TGTGCCTCGAAGGAAGGGGTAGCCAAAAACATTCAGTACTTC. As protein: CASKEGVAKNIQYF. V and J are TRBV6-6 and TRBJ2-4, with D possibly being TRBD1 (5 bases). V shed 11 bases and J shed 0 bases, with 14 bases lying between them. The germline V gene has CDR1 MNHNY and CDR2 SVGAGI (reference sequence). CDR3 length: 14 amino acids.

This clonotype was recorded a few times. Written as DNA, the CDR3 is TGTGCCAGCAGCTTACGTCCGGGACGGACAGATACGCAGTATTTT. It is translated as CASSLRPGRTDTQYF. The V and J genes are TRBV11-2 and TRBJ2-3; tentatively, D is TRBD1 or TRBD2 (5 bases each). V lost 2 bases and J lost 3, with 12 bases in between. The CDR3 totals 15 residues. Germline CDR1 SGHAT, CDR2 FQNNGV.

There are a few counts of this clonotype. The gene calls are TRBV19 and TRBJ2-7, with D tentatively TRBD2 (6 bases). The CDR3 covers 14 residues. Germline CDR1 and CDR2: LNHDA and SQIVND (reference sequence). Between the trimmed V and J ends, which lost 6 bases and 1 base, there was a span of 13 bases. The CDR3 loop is CASSNPGVSYEQYF. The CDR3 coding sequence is TGTGCCAGTAGCAACCCGGGGGTATCCTACGAGCAGTACTTC.

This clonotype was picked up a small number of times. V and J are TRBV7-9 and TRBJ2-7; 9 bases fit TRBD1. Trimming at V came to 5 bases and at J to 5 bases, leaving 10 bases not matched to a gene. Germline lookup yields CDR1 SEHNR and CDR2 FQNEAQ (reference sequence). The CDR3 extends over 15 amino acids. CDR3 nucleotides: TGTGCCAGCAGCCCCACTGGGACAGGGTACCACGAGCAGTACTTC. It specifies CASSPTGTGYHEQYF.

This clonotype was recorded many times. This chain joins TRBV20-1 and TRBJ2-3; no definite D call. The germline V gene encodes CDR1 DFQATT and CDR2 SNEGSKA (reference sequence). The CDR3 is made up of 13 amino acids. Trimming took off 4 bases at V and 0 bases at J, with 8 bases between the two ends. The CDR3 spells CSATTYSTDTQYF. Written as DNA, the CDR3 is TGCAGTGCTACCACTTATAGCACAGATACGCAGTATTTT.

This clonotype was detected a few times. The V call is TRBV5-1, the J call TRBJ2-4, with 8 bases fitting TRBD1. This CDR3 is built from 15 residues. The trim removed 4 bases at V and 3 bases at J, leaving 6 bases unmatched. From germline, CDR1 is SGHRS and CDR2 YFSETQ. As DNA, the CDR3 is TGCGCCAGCAGCACGGGACAGGTTGTCAAAAACATTCAGTACTTC. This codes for CASSTGQVVKNIQYF.

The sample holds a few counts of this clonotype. The CDR3 bases are TGTGCCAGCAGCCCCCTGACTAGCGGCACAGATACGCAGTATTTT. It is translated as CASSPLTSGTDTQYF. The gene calls are TRBV11-2 and TRBJ2-3; 8 bases fit TRBD2. The CDR3 length is 15 residues. The germline V gene encodes CDR1 SGHAT and CDR2 FQNNGV. J was trimmed by 1 base and V by 5 bases; bases with no gene match: 5. The full variable domain, in which reference TRBV11-2 and TRBJ2-3 provide the parts outside the CDR3, is EAGVAQSPRYKIIEKRQSVAFWCNPISGHATLYWYQQILGQGPKLLIQFQNNGVVDDSQLPKDRFSAERLKGVDSTLKIQPAKLEDSAVYLCASSPLTSGTDTQYFGPGTRLTVL.